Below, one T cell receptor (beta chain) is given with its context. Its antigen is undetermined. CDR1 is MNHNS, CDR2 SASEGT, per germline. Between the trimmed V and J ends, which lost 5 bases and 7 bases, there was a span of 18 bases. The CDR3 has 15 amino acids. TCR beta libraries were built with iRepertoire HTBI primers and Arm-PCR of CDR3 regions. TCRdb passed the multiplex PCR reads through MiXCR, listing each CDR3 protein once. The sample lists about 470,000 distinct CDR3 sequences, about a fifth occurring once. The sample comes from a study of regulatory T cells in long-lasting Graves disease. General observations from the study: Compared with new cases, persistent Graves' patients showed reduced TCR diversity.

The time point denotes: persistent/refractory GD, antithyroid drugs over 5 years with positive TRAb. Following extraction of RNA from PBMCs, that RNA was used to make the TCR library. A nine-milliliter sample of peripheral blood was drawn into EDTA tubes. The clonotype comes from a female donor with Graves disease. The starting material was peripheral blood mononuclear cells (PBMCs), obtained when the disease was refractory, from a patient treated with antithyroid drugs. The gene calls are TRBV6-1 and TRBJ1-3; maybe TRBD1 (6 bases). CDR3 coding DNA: TGTGCCAGCAGTCCCGGAGGGGGGGTTGGGAACACCATATATTTT. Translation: CASSPGGGVGNTIYF.